This note documents a single TCR beta chain sequence. Its antigen is still unknown. Uncontrolled infections, other autoimmune diseases, pregnancy or lactation led to exclusion of patients. TCR beta CDR3 regions were amplified from RNA transcripts. The HTBI primer set drove a first-round RT-PCR of the TCR CDR3. TCRdb used MiXCR to reprocess the multiplex PCR reads, holding one entry per CDR3 protein. The table shows 500,000 or so distinct CDR3 sequences, with roughly a sixth occurring only once. This sample was included in a study of T cells in Graves' hyperthyroidism and ophthalmopathy. Study as a whole: Initial diagnosis, before any treatment, was when peripheral blood was collected.

Study outcomes and limitations: A median around 5.9 months before onset, the model predicted ophthalmopathy.

In germline, CDR1 is MGHRA, CDR2 YSYEKL. This CDR3 region has 15 residues. The V segment lost 1 base and the J segment 7 bases; nucleotides outside the gene matches: 2. The chain joins TRBV4-1 to TRBJ1-6, with TRBD1 matching over 9 bases. The sequenced sample was blood. The sequence was collected from a woman under 30 with Graves' ophthalmopathy. CDR3 nucleotide sequence: TGCGCCAGCAGCCAAGCCGGGACAGGGAATTCACCCCTCCACTTT. Encoded protein: CASSQAGTGNSPLHF.